This T cell receptor (beta chain) was sequenced for a study of blood T cell repertoires in COVID-19. Study as a whole: Sample material is recorded as cDNA or gDNA derived from T cells, B-cell-depleted T cells, or PBMCs.

The assay was immunoSEQ multiplex PCR, and TCRdb's table has in-frame clones only and misses some. Of about 250,000 clones listed, just over 85% are singletons. The germline gives CDR1 MGHRA, CDR2 YSYEKL. V was clipped by 1 base and J by 5 bases; unmatched bases: 7. This CDR3 has 15 residues. This receptor was taken from a young man who had recovered from COVID-19. The sequenced sample was PBMCs or T cells enriched from blood (not recorded which). The chain is built from TRBV4-1 and TRBJ1-2; 7 bases agree with TRBD1. In nucleotides, the CDR3 is TGCGCCAGCAGCCAAGGTGGGACAGAGGTTTATGGCTACACCTTC. Protein product: CASSQGGTEVYGYTF.